These 27 T cell receptor beta chains originate from one sample sequenced in a study of T cells expressing NK-cell markers. Reprocessing the 5' RACE reads, TCRdb reports a single entry for every CDR3 protein and omits DNA. Its listing shows over 150,000 distinct CDR3 sequences. The sample taken for sequencing was blood T cells: a sorted CD56 or NKG2C T cell subset, CD4+ or CD8+ T cells, or bulk PBMC T cells (not recorded which). The receptors here all came from a woman aged 45-65 years in good health.

The CDR3 here is CASSHKREGLTDTQYF. The V gene is TRBV6-5, the J gene TRBJ2-3; TCRdb calls TRBD2, which cannot be checked without DNA. Germline values: CDR1 MNHEY, CDR2 SVGAGI. The CDR3 spans 16 residues.

The CDR3 sequence: CASSLLPGTKDGYTF. The rearrangement uses TRBV5-1 and TRBJ1-2; the D call from TCRdb, TRBD1, cannot be confirmed without DNA. CDR1 is SGHRS and CDR2 is YFSETQ in the germline V gene. This CDR3 has 15 amino acids.

V is TRBV6-5 and J is TRBJ2-3; TCRdb's D call of TRBD2 is untestable without DNA. The CDR3 has 14 residues. The germline gives CDR1 MNHEY, CDR2 SVGAGI. CDR3 sequence: CASSYSGGIDTQYF.

The genes are TRBV19 and TRBJ1-1; absent DNA, TCRdb's TRBD1 call cannot be checked. The CDR3 loop spans 15 amino acids. Germline CDR1 and CDR2: LNHDA and SQIVND (reference sequence). The CDR3 region is CASSSRAVWATEAFF.

The V call is TRBV7-6, the J call TRBJ1-4. This CDR3 is 15 amino acids long. Germline lookup yields CDR1 SGHVS and CDR2 FNYEAQ. CDR3 sequence: CASSLNLATNEKLFF.

The V call is TRBV5-1, the J call TRBJ2-7; TCRdb gives TRBD2 as the D gene, but with no DNA this cannot be confirmed. CDR1 is SGHRS, CDR2 YFSETQ, per germline. This CDR3 comprises 14 residues. CDR3: CASSLEGPLDEQYF.

J is TRBJ2-5 and V is TRBV29-1; TCRdb names TRBD1, which stays unverified in the absence of DNA. The germline V gene encodes CDR1 SQVTM and CDR2 ANQGSEA. CDR3 length equals 13 residues. This chain's CDR3 is CSVGDRLQETQYF.

CDR3 loop: CASSQGKVQTTEAFF. The chain is built from TRBV14 and TRBJ1-1. This CDR3 spans 15 amino acids. Germline CDR1 is SGHDN and CDR2 is FVKESK. Together with reference TRBV14 and TRBJ1-1, the CDR3 gives the full variable domain: EAGVTQFPSHSVIEKGQTVTLRCDPISGHDNLYWYRRVMGKEIKFLLHFVKESKQDESGMPNNRFLAERTGGTYSTLKVQPAELEDSGVYFCASSQGKVQTTEAFFGQGTRLTVV.

The J gene is TRBJ2-1, the V gene TRBV5-1; without DNA, the TCRdb call of TRBD2 cannot be checked. The CDR3 contains 17 residues. The germline gives CDR1 SGHRS, CDR2 YFSETQ. CDR3 loop: CASSNPPGTSGRSEQFF. Full variable domain (missing parts from reference TRBV5-1 and TRBJ2-1): KAGVTQTPRYLIKTRGQQVTLSCSPISGHRSVSWYQQTPGQGLQFLFEYFSETQRNKGNFPGRFSGRQFSNSRSEMNVSTLELGDSALYLCASSNPPGTSGRSEQFFGPGTRLTVL.

This chain connects TRBV6-5 to TRBJ2-7; TCRdb's D call, TRBD2, is unchecked because there is no DNA. CDR1 is MNHEY, CDR2 SVGAGI, per germline. The CDR3 is made up of 12 amino acids. CDR3 sequence: CATLAVTGEQYF.

The chain has TRBV12-3 or TRBV12-4 and TRBJ2-5; the D call from TCRdb, TRBD1, cannot be confirmed without DNA. This CDR3 is built from 15 residues. CDR3 region: CASRQTGRGQETQYF.

This chain joins TRBV5-1 and TRBJ2-5; TCRdb lists TRBD1, though no DNA is available to test this call. CDR1 is SGHRS, CDR2 YFSETQ, per germline. The CDR3 extends over 14 amino acids. CDR3 in amino acids: CASSWTGDVETQYF.

This rearrangement joins TRBV11-2 to TRBJ2-3; TCRdb picks TRBD2, but there is no DNA to check that call. The CDR3 has 15 amino acids. Germline V gene data show CDR1 as SGHAT and CDR2 as FQNNGV. The CDR3: CASSLDGGYADTQYF.

This chain joins TRBV7-9 and TRBJ2-1; TCRdb's D call, TRBD1, is unchecked because there is no DNA. Germline V CDR1 and CDR2: SEHNR, FQNEAQ (reference sequence). The CDR3 spans 13 residues. The CDR3 here is CASQGASYNEQFF.

The genes are TRBV4-1 and TRBJ2-1; no DNA is available, so the TRBD2 call from TCRdb remains unchecked. The CDR3 sequence is 15 residues long. CDR1 is MGHRA, CDR2 YSYEKL, per germline. CDR3 in amino acids: CASSTEWASRYEQFF.

The chain recombines TRBV12-5 with TRBJ2-5. CDR1 is LGHNT, CDR2 FRNRAP, per germline. CDR3 length equals 16 residues. The CDR3 reads CASGDDGSLLQETQYF.

The J gene is TRBJ2-1, the V gene TRBV7-3. The CDR3 has 16 residues. Germline V gene sequence: CDR1 SGHTA, CDR2 FQGTGA. The CDR3 region is CASSLTAGSSYNEQFF.

The rearrangement links TRBV30 to TRBJ2-1; TCRdb gives TRBD2 as the D gene, but with no DNA this cannot be confirmed. Germline-derived CDR1 and CDR2 are GTSNPN and SVGIG (reference sequence). This CDR3 spans 18 amino acids. The CDR3 is CAWEPGLAGERGYNEQFF.

V gene TRBV5-8 combines with J gene TRBJ2-3; with no DNA, the TCRdb D assignment of TRBD1 cannot be verified. There are 19 residues in the CDR3. Germline values: CDR1 SGHTS, CDR2 YDEGEE. The CDR3 loop is CASRKSFGVVIRGTDTQYF.

The CDR3 protein is CSALPGLAGGFSYNEQFF. The chain combines TRBV29-1 with TRBJ2-1; TCRdb lists TRBD2, though no DNA is available to test this call. Per the germline V gene, CDR1 is SQVTM and CDR2 is ANQGSEA. CDR3 length: 18 residues.

The chain uses TRBV29-1 and TRBJ2-3. This CDR3 is 13 amino acids long. Germline V gene sequence: CDR1 SQVTM, CDR2 ANQGSEA. The chain's CDR3 is CSAIPRSTDTQYF.

This chain uses TRBV4-1 with TRBJ2-7; TCRdb's D call of TRBD2 is untestable without DNA. The CDR3 runs 16 residues. Per the germline V gene, CDR1 is MGHRA and CDR2 is YSYEKL. Here the CDR3 reads CASSQVAVPSSYEQYF.

V is TRBV6-6 and J is TRBJ1-5; TCRdb selects TRBD1, and the lack of DNA leaves this call unchecked. The CDR3 spans 13 residues. Per germline, CDR1 MNHNY and CDR2 SVGAGI (reference sequence). This chain's CDR3 is CASSQGSNQPQHF.

This sequence joins TRBV5-1 and TRBJ2-3. This CDR3 spans 15 amino acids. Germline V gene lookup returns CDR1 SGHRS and CDR2 YFSETQ. The CDR3 reads CASSLLSTRTDTQYF.

The V gene is TRBV19, the J gene TRBJ1-1; TCRdb lists TRBD1, though no DNA is available to test this call. Per the germline V gene, CDR1 is LNHDA and CDR2 is SQIVND (reference sequence). The CDR3 has 13 residues. This chain's CDR3 is CASSSGNQPRAFF.

The chain joins TRBV4-1 to TRBJ1-1. This CDR3 contains 15 residues. Germline V gene sequence: CDR1 MGHRA, CDR2 YSYEKL. The CDR3 protein is CASSQTPGRNTEAFF.

The V call is TRBV4-1, the J call TRBJ2-1; TCRdb indicates TRBD1, and absent DNA this call remains unverified. Germline V gene sequence: CDR1 MGHRA, CDR2 YSYEKL. This CDR3 is built from 16 residues. The CDR3 sequence is CASSQDGPPRTGQTFF.